This T cell receptor (beta chain) was profiled in a study of T cell repertoires in cytomegalovirus infection (dated by TCRdb to the late 2010s). General notes on the study: Donor HLA type was relevant to the analysis, as public TCR beta signatures indicated carriage of CMV infection together with the matching HLA type.

This clonotype appeared many times. The specificity of this receptor is unknown. Per-base quality was not reported, and no clone a single base away is much larger than it. Sequencer: Illumina HiSeq 1500. The raw public reads went through TCRdb reprocessing: fastp at Q25, MiXCR clone calling, in-frame beta chains kept. Rows with one shared CDR3 protein collapse into an entry with the most common genes and DNA. The sample data list just under 300,000 distinct CDR3 sequences, and 9.6% of these were observed just once. Approximately 2.4% of the sample comes from the top ten. Results the study describes overall, beyond this receptor: In the ex vivo response, HLA-C-restricted CMV-specific TCR beta clonotypes were dominant, and in two of eight donors the single most frequent clonotype came from this HLA-C-restricted group. Cumulative frequency of public TCR beta family members discriminated carriers of CMV infection plus the relevant HLA type in this cohort and an independent 352-donor cohort.

At the junction V is shortened by 0 bases and J by 0 bases, with 16 bases in between. The CDR1 and CDR2 encoded by the germline V gene (reference sequence) are MNHEY and SMNVEV. From the cysteine through the phenylalanine, the CDR3 covers 18 amino acids. The DNA shown is the 54-base CDR3, in frame from base 1. This TCR came from a human donor in good health (CMV status not recorded). Some clones in this sample may be carry-over from other donors' samples. Sequencing was performed on PBMCs. The sequence joins TRBV27 to TRBJ2-3; the D call is possibly TRBD1 or TRBD2, each sharing 5 bases. The CDR3 amino acid sequence is: CASSLSFSGTRSTDTQYF. In nucleotides, the sequence is TGTGCCAGCAGTTTATCCTTTTCCGGGACGAGAAGCACAGATACGCAGTATTTT.